This T cell receptor beta chain emerged from a study of blood T cell repertoires in COVID-19. Turning to the study itself: T cells, B-cell-depleted T cells, or PBMCs provided the cDNA or gDNA that served as material.

Only in-frame clones appear in the TCRdb table, and some are missing; sequencing was by immunoSEQ multiplex PCR. The sample consists of about 210,000 clones, 80% to 85% of them appearing once. This CDR3 is 15 amino acids long. Trimming took off 4 bases at V and 1 base at J, with 10 bases between the two ends. The germline V gene has CDR1 SNHLY and CDR2 FYNNEI. This chain uses TRBV2 with TRBJ2-2; D not certain. Sequencing input: PBMCs or T cells enriched from blood (not recorded which). The receptor comes from a woman aged 50 to 65 with acute COVID-19. In nucleotides, the CDR3 is TGTGCCAGCAGTGGCAACAATTTGAACACCGGGGAGCTGTTTTTT. Its translation: CASSGNNLNTGELFF.